This T cell receptor beta chain was observed in a study of T cell changes during pregnancy in multiple sclerosis. The table came from immunoSEQ multiplex PCR; TCRdb's copy has only in-frame clones and leaves some out. Of about 60,000 clones in the sample, about 90% are singletons; the top ten hold 5.5% to 7%. The germline V gene encodes CDR1 SGHVS and CDR2 FQNEAQ. Trimming removed 1 base at V and 5 bases at J, with 8 bases between. This CDR3 spans 14 amino acids. The TCR sequence derives from a female donor in good health, enrolled as a control in a pregnancy study. The starting material was peripheral blood, obtained in the third trimester of pregnancy. The rearrangement links TRBV7-8 to TRBJ1-4; D ambiguous. Here the CDR3 DNA reads TGTGCCAGCAGCTTAGGGCTCATAAATGAAAAACTGTTTTTT. Translated: CASSLGLINEKLFF. The variable domain in full, completed from reference TRBV7-8 and TRBJ1-4, reads GAGVSQSPRYKVAKRGQDVALRCDPISGHVSLFWYQQALGQGPEFLTYFQNEAQLDKSGLPSDRFFAERPEGSVSTLKIQRTQQEDSAVYLCASSLGLINEKLFFGSGTQLSVL.